A selection of T cell receptor beta chains follows, all from one sample in a study of response to subunit inactivated influenza vaccine. Using its own MiXCR run on the RT-PCR reads, TCRdb lists one record per CDR3 protein. The table shows about 170,000 distinct CDR3 sequences, with about 10% occurring only once. The specimen was CD8+ T cells sorted from PBMCs, collected less than 30 months after vaccination. The receptors here all came from a man between 50 and 70 years old who received an inactivated influenza vaccine. Both conserved end residues are part of each CDR3. The order of the fields is J gene, V gene, clone size, D gene, CDR3 DNA, CDR3 protein. The D gene is left open where the match is weak. Clone size appears in some rows only: once, few, many, or a class for an expanded clone.

>TRBJ2-3|TRBV29-1|NA|TRBD1
TGCAGCGTTGCGGGGACAGGGTTGGCAGATACGCAGTATTTT
CSVAGTGLADTQYF
>TRBJ1-1|TRBV2|NA|NA
TGTGCCAGCAGTGATCGGTATCAGGGGAGGACTGAAGCTTTCTTT
CASSDRYQGRTEAFF
>TRBJ1-2|TRBV24-1|many|NA
TGTGCCACCAGTGACCGGCGGAGCTCCCGGGCCAACTATGGCTACACCTTC
CATSDRRSSRANYGYTF
>TRBJ2-1|TRBV9|few|NA
TGTGCCAGCAGCTCCCCTATGAAACCTTACAATGAGCAGTTCTTC
CASSSPMKPYNEQFF
>TRBJ2-7|TRBV27|NA|TRBD2
TGTGCCAGCAGTGACGCGGGAGGGCCGCGTAACGAGCAGTACTTC
CASSDAGGPRNEQYF
>TRBJ2-7|TRBV7-8|few|TRBD1
TGTGCCAGCAGGTTTACAGGGGGCTACGAGCAGTACTTC
CASRFTGGYEQYF
>TRBJ2-1|TRBV5-6|NA|NA
TGTGCCAGCAGCTTTACGATAATACTCGGCGGGGCGAGCAATGAGCAGTTCTTC
CASSFTIILGGASNEQFF
>TRBJ1-1|TRBV4-3|few|TRBD1
TGCGCCAGCAGTCGGACAGGGGGCGGCACTGAAGCTTTCTTT
CASSRTGGGTEAFF
>TRBJ2-1|TRBV9|many|TRBD2
TGTGCCAGCAGCGTAGGCGGGAGCCTCTACAATGAGCAGTTCTTC
CASSVGGSLYNEQFF
>TRBJ1-1|TRBV12-3/TRBV12-4|NA|NA
TGTGCCAGCAGTCCATCCACGACCTTTAACACTGAAGCTTTCTTT
CASSPSTTFNTEAFF
>TRBJ2-1|TRBV29-1|few|NA
TGCAGCGTTGAATACCCGAGTGAGCAGTTCTTC
CSVEYPSEQFF
>TRBJ2-5|TRBV25-1|NA|TRBD2
TGTGCCAGCAGTGAATTTGGACTAGCGGGACGATGGGAGACCCAGTACTTC
CASSEFGLAGRWETQYF
>TRBJ2-7|TRBV4-1|few|NA
TGCGCCAGCAGCCCTCGGGACGGGACCTACGAGCAGTACTTC
CASSPRDGTYEQYF
>TRBJ2-7|TRBV20-1|few|NA
TGCAGTGCTAGAAGTAGCGACTACTACGAGCAGTACTTC
CSARSSDYYEQYF
>TRBJ2-5|TRBV7-2|NA|TRBD1
TGTGCCAGCAGCTCCAAGACAGGGGCCCAAGAGACCCAGTACTTC
CASSSKTGAQETQYF
>TRBJ1-2|TRBV15|few|NA
TGTGCCACCAGCAGCGTCCCCCGGCGGGGGGCGAACTATGGCTACACCTTC
CATSSVPRRGANYGYTF
>TRBJ2-7|TRBV20-1|NA|TRBD2
TGCAGTGCGAAACGACTAGCGGGAGTTCAGGTCGATGAGCAGTACTTC
CSAKRLAGVQVDEQYF
>TRBJ2-5|TRBV6-1|once|TRBD1
TGTGCCAGCAAACCTATAGGGGGCTTGGAGACCCAGTACTTC
CASKPIGGLETQYF
>TRBJ2-3|TRBV30|NA|NA
TGTGCCTTCAGGGACAGCACAGATACGCAGTATTTT
CAFRDSTDTQYF
>TRBJ2-7|TRBV20-1|many|NA
TGCAGTGCTAGAGAGTCACTTTCCTACGAGCAGTACTTC
CSARESLSYEQYF
>TRBJ1-1|TRBV11-2|few|NA
TGTGCCAGCAGCTGGGTGAACACTGAAGCTTTCTTT
CASSWVNTEAFF
>TRBJ2-7|TRBV18|many|TRBD2
TGTGCCAGCTCACGAACCGGGGCGGGAGGCGGAACCTACGAGCAGTACTTC
CASSRTGAGGGTYEQYF
>TRBJ2-1|TRBV29-1|few|NA
TGCAGCGTTGAGTGGTTATCGTCCCAGGTGGGTGAGCAGTTCTTC
CSVEWLSSQVGEQFF
>TRBJ2-2|TRBV12-3/TRBV12-4|few|TRBD1
TGTGCCAGCTCGGGACAGCTTAACACCGGGGAGCTGTTTTTT
CASSGQLNTGELFF
>TRBJ2-2|TRBV27|NA|TRBD1
TGTGCCAGCAGCAACAGGGGGCGGGTTGGCACCGGGGAGCTGTTTTTT
CASSNRGRVGTGELFF
>TRBJ2-1|TRBV11-2|NA|NA
TGTGCCAGCAGCTTAGGGCGTCTCGGTCACAATGAGCAGTTCTTC
CASSLGRLGHNEQFF
>TRBJ2-7|TRBV4-3|many|NA
TGCGCCAGCAGCCGACACACTAGTTATCCCGAGCAGTACTTC
CASSRHTSYPEQYF
>TRBJ2-4|TRBV20-1|many|NA
TGCAGTGCCCCCGCGTCGGCCCTAAACAGCATTCAGTACTTC
CSAPASALNSIQYF
>TRBJ2-3|TRBV6-1|few|TRBD2
TGTGCCAGCAGTACACCGGAGAGGCGGGAGGGCCCGGATACGCAGTATTTT
CASSTPERREGPDTQYF
>TRBJ2-7|TRBV6-1|few|NA
TGTGCCAGCTCCCCCCCGGACGGGAGAACCTACGAGCAGTACTTC
CASSPPDGRTYEQYF
>TRBJ2-3|TRBV20-1|NA|NA
TGCAGTGCTAGAGAGGGTTTAGCTGGAGTCGGCACAGATACGCAGTATTTT
CSAREGLAGVGTDTQYF
>TRBJ1-1|TRBV27|many|NA
TGTGCCAGCAGTCCCAGGGGAGGACTCACTGAAGCTTTCTTT
CASSPRGGLTEAFF
>TRBJ2-6|TRBV7-2|NA|NA
TGTGCCAGCAGCCCCGACATCTATGGGGCCAACGTCCTGACTTTC
CASSPDIYGANVLTF
>TRBJ2-7|TRBV4-2|few|NA
TGTGCCAGCAGCGCGGACTCTTGGTACGAGCAGTACTTC
CASSADSWYEQYF
>TRBJ2-7|TRBV5-6|once|NA
TGTGCCAGCAGCGCCGGGACTCCCTACGAGCAGTACTTC
CASSAGTPYEQYF
>TRBJ2-7|TRBV19|many|TRBD2
TGTGCCAGTAGTATAGGAGCGGGACCCTACGAGCAGTACTTC
CASSIGAGPYEQYF
>TRBJ2-7|TRBV20-1|NA|NA
TGCAGTGCCCCCGACAGGTCCAACTCCTACGAGCAGTACTTC
CSAPDRSNSYEQYF
>TRBJ2-2|TRBV2|few|NA
TGTGCCAGCAGTGAATGGCGTCAGCCCACCGGGGAGCTGTTTTTT
CASSEWRQPTGELFF
>TRBJ2-1|TRBV7-9|NA|TRBD2
TGTGCCAGCAGTTTTCCTAGCGGGGGCCACAATGAGCAGTTCTTC
CASSFPSGGHNEQFF
>TRBJ2-7|TRBV7-9|NA|NA
TGTGCCAGCAGCTTAACGAGAAACTACGAGCAGTACTTC
CASSLTRNYEQYF
>TRBJ2-7|TRBV14|NA|NA
TGTGCCAGCAGCCAAGAATCCAGCGGATTTTTCGAGCAGTACTTC
CASSQESSGFFEQYF
>TRBJ2-1|TRBV12-3/TRBV12-4|NA|TRBD2
TGTGCCAGCAGTTTAGATGGACTAGCGGGCAATGAGCAGTTCTTC
CASSLDGLAGNEQFF
>TRBJ2-5|TRBV10-3|NA|NA
TGTGCCATCAGTGATCCCACAGGCGAGGAGACCCAGTACTTC
CAISDPTGEETQYF
>TRBJ2-7|TRBV4-3|NA|NA
TGCGCCAGCAGCCAAGGATGGGGCACCTACGAGCAGTACTTC
CASSQGWGTYEQYF
>TRBJ2-6|TRBV28|few|NA
TGTGCCAGCAGTTCTACAGGCCTCTCTGGGGCCAACGTCCTGACTTTC
CASSSTGLSGANVLTF
>TRBJ2-7|TRBV5-6|NA|NA
TGTGCCAGCAGCTTTTGGGGTGATGACTACGAGCAGTACTTC
CASSFWGDDYEQYF
>TRBJ2-3|TRBV16|NA|TRBD2
TGTGCCAGCAGCCCTTGGGGAGGGAAAGATACGCAGTATTTT
CASSPWGGKDTQYF
>TRBJ2-7|TRBV20-1|many|NA
TGCAGTGCTAGAGGACAGTCCTACGAGCAGTACTTC
CSARGQSYEQYF
>TRBJ2-1|TRBV29-1|many|TRBD1
TGCAGCGTTGGGGGACAGGGGGTTTACAATGAGCAGTTCTTC
CSVGGQGVYNEQFF
>TRBJ2-7|TRBV11-1|many|NA
TGTGCCAGCAGCTGGAGTACCTACGAGCAGTACTTC
CASSWSTYEQYF
>TRBJ2-5|TRBV3-1|few|TRBD2
TGTGCCAGCAGCCCGATAGCGGGGGCCCTCCAAGAGACCCAGTACTTC
CASSPIAGALQETQYF
>TRBJ2-7|TRBV20-1|many|TRBD2
TGCAGTGCTTCCGGGGGGGCGGACGTAGGCGAGCAGTACTTC
CSASGGADVGEQYF
>TRBJ2-7|TRBV11-2|many|NA
TGTGCCAGCAGCTTAGAGCCCGGCTACGAGCAGTACTTC
CASSLEPGYEQYF
>TRBJ2-3|TRBV11-3|NA|NA
TGTGCCAGCAGCACCGGGACTACAGATACGCAGTATTTT
CASSTGTTDTQYF
>TRBJ2-2|TRBV27|few|NA
TGTGCCAGCAGTTTAAGCCAGTTCACCGGGGAGCTGTTTTTT
CASSLSQFTGELFF